Presented here are 18 T cell receptor beta chains from one specimen sequenced in a study of control samples from healthy donors and cancer patients. Generated by immunoSEQ multiplex PCR, the TCRdb table keeps only in-frame clones and is missing some. The data show approximately 83,000 clones, 85% to 95% seen once. Sequenced input: blood. These receptors were obtained from a woman aged 30 to 39 in good health.

The V call is TRBV5-6, the J call TRBJ1-5, with no clear D. Germline-derived CDR1 and CDR2 are SGHDT and YYEEEE. V lost 1 base, J lost 1 base, and 9 bases lay in between. The CDR3 is 15 residues long. This chain's CDR3 is CASSLNTGSNQPQHF. As DNA, the CDR3 is TGTGCCAGCAGCTTGAATACCGGCAGCAATCAGCCCCAGCATTTT. The whole variable domain, remainder taken from reference TRBV5-6 and TRBJ1-5, is DAGVTQSPTHLIKTRGQQVTLRCSPKSGHDTVSWYQQALGQGPQFIFQYYEEEERQRGNFPDRFSGHQFPNYSSELNVNALLLGDSALYLCASSLNTGSNQPQHFGDGTRLSIL.

The chain carries TRBV7-9 and TRBJ1-5; TRBD1 might be the D (6 bases). This CDR3 comprises 17 residues. Germline CDR1 SEHNR, CDR2 FQNEAQ (reference sequence). The germline V and J ends were trimmed by 3 bases and 4 bases, with 19 bases remaining between them. In DNA form, the CDR3 reads TGTGCCAGCAGCTTGGGCCCTGCCGGACAGAAAAATCAGCCCCAGCATTTT. As protein: CASSLGPAGQKNQPQHF.

The rearrangement joins TRBV4-1 to TRBJ1-5, with 7 bases lining up with TRBD1. Looked up from germline, CDR1 is MGHRA and CDR2 is YSYEKL. The CDR3 has 14 amino acids. The V and J ends lost 1 base and 5 bases, in that order; junction bases with no gene match: 2. The CDR3 is CASSQGTGYQPQHF. CDR3 nucleotides: TGCGCCAGCAGCCAAGGGACAGGCTATCAGCCCCAGCATTTT.

The CDR3 DNA reads as TGTGCCAGCAGTTACATGACTAGCGGGAGGTTTCGGGAGCAGTACTTC. Amino acid sequence: CASSYMTSGRFREQYF. This rearrangement joins TRBV6-5 to TRBJ2-7; TRBD2 matches 13 bases. CDR3 length: 16 amino acids. V lost 2 bases, J lost 7 bases, and 8 bases stayed unmatched. Germline V gene data show CDR1 as MNHEY and CDR2 as SVGAGI.

The J gene is TRBJ2-5, the V gene TRBV3-1 (or the pseudogene TRBV3-2); no definite D call. The CDR3 is made up of 15 amino acids. V lost 0 bases and J 2 bases, leaving 10 bases between the germline ends. Germline V gene lookup returns CDR1 LGHDT and CDR2 YNNKEL (reference sequence). The CDR3 DNA reads TGTGCCAGCAGCCAAGATCTTACTCGGCAAGAGACCCAGTACTTC. This encodes CASSQDLTRQETQYF.

The chain combines TRBV6-5 with TRBJ2-3; 7 bases match TRBD2. J lost 6 bases, V lost 2 bases, and 11 bases had no gene match. The germline gives CDR1 MNHEY, CDR2 SVGAGI. There are 16 residues in the CDR3. The CDR3 DNA reads TGTGCCAGCAGTTACCAGGGTACGGGAGCGGGGGATACGCAGTATTTT. This encodes CASSYQGTGAGDTQYF.

This chain connects TRBV2 to TRBJ2-5, with D hard to call. This CDR3 has 14 amino acids. Trimming removed 8 bases at V and 5 bases at J, with 18 bases between. Germline V CDR1 and CDR2: SNHLY, FYNNEI. The chain's CDR3 is CASVRSRTWETQYF. In nucleotides, the CDR3 is TGTGCCAGCGTCCGGTCCAGAACGTGGGAGACCCAGTACTTC.

This chain uses TRBV27 with TRBJ2-7; 9 bases are shared with TRBD1. The CDR3 is 15 residues long. In germline, CDR1 is MNHEY, CDR2 SMNVEV (reference sequence). Germline trimming cut 3 bases from V and 4 bases from J; bases unmatched to any gene: 7. The CDR3 DNA is TGTGCCAGCAGTTTCGGTGGGACAGGGTTGTACGAGCAGTACTTC. Protein: CASSFGGTGLYEQYF.

The chain joins TRBV4-2 to TRBJ2-2, with 13 bases lining up with TRBD2. The trim removed 4 bases at V and 6 bases at J, leaving 5 bases unmatched. Germline loops: CDR1 LGHNA, CDR2 YNFKEQ. The CDR3 is 16 amino acids. The DNA of the CDR3 is TGTGCCAGCAGCCCGCGGACTAGCGGGGGATCCGGGGAGCTGTTTTTT. Protein: CASSPRTSGGSGELFF.

This clone appeared a single time. The rearrangement links TRBV7-9 to TRBJ1-5; tentatively, D is TRBD1 (6 bases). With 4 bases removed from V and 4 bases from J, the gap between germline ends came to 8 bases. CDR1 SEHNR and CDR2 FQNEAQ come from the germline V gene (reference sequence). The CDR3 spans 13 residues. The CDR3 sequence is CASSSQGNQPQHF. Here the CDR3 DNA reads TGTGCCAGCAGCTCCCAGGGGAATCAGCCCCAGCATTTT.

The rearrangement links TRBV11-2 to TRBJ1-1; tentatively, D is TRBD1 (5 bases). V was clipped by 2 bases and J by 3 bases, with 16 bases between them. Germline V CDR1 and CDR2: SGHAT, FQNNGV. The CDR3 loop spans 16 amino acids. CDR3 nucleotides: TGTGCCAGCAGCTTAAATCGGGCAGGGAAGGACACTGAAGCTTTCTTT. Translation gives CASSLNRAGKDTEAFF. Filled out from reference TRBV11-2 and TRBJ1-1, the complete variable domain reads EAGVAQSPRYKIIEKRQSVAFWCNPISGHATLYWYQQILGQGPKLLIQFQNNGVVDDSQLPKDRFSAERLKGVDSTLKIQPAKLEDSAVYLCASSLNRAGKDTEAFFGQGTRLTVV.

V usage is TRBV9 and J usage is TRBJ1-2; 11 nucleotides match TRBD1. The germline CDR1 and CDR2 sequences are SGDLS and YYNGEE. The CDR3 is 17 amino acids. V dropped 0 bases and J dropped 8; count of bases not matched to a gene: 12. The chain's CDR3 is CASSVGSGQGAREGYTF. The CDR3 DNA is TGTGCCAGCAGCGTAGGATCAGGACAGGGGGCTCGTGAAGGCTACACCTTC.

The V gene is TRBV19, the J gene TRBJ1-2, with TRBD1 as a possible D gene (5 bases). The germline V and J ends were trimmed by 3 bases and 4 bases, with 9 bases remaining between them. The germline CDR1 and CDR2 sequences are LNHDA and SQIVND (reference sequence). The CDR3 length is 13 residues. CDR3 nucleotides: TGTGCCAGTAGTATTTGGGGGATCTATGGCTACACCTTC. It yields the protein CASSIWGIYGYTF.

This clone was counted a single time. The chain recombines TRBV7-2 with TRBJ2-3; no clear D. The CDR3 extends over 16 amino acids. The germline V gene has CDR1 SGHTA and CDR2 FQGNSA. Trimming removed 6 bases from V and 4 bases from J, with 20 bases in between. The CDR3 bases are TGTGCCAGCAGGCTTGGCGTCGCAGGTTGGGCAGATACGCAGTATTTT. Its translation is CASRLGVAGWADTQYF.

V usage is TRBV11-3 and J usage is TRBJ2-3; 7 nucleotides line up with TRBD1. V shed 5 bases and J 2 bases; nucleotides not matched to a gene: 7. The CDR3 is 15 amino acids. Germline V gene sequence: CDR1 SGHNT, CDR2 YENEEA. The CDR3 sequence is CASSNTGADTDTQYF. DNA for the CDR3: TGTGCCAGCAGCAACACAGGGGCGGACACAGATACGCAGTATTTT. Looking up the rest from reference TRBV11-3 and TRBJ2-3 gives the full variable domain: EAGVVQSPRYKIIEKKQPVAFWCNPISGHNTLYWYLQNLGQGPELLIRYENEEAVDDSQLPKDRFSAERLKGVDSTLKIQPAELGDSAVYLCASSNTGADTDTQYFGPGTRLTVL.

This chain connects TRBV14 to TRBJ2-7; D remains ambiguous. Per germline, CDR1 SGHDN and CDR2 FVKESK. CDR3 size: 15 residues. The V and J ends lost 1 base and 0 bases respectively, with 10 bases between them. CDR3 sequence reads: CASSQVGLGSYEQYF. For the CDR3, the DNA is TGTGCCAGCAGCCAAGTAGGTCTCGGCTCCTACGAGCAGTACTTC. Based on the CDR3 plus reference TRBV14 and TRBJ2-7, the full variable domain is EAGVTQFPSHSVIEKGQTVTLRCDPISGHDNLYWYRRVMGKEIKFLLHFVKESKQDESGMPNNRFLAERTGGTYSTLKVQPAELEDSGVYFCASSQVGLGSYEQYFGPGTRLTVT.

This chain joins TRBV2 and TRBJ2-1; TRBD2 matches 7 bases. V lost 6 bases and J lost 0; bases outside the gene matches: 8. This CDR3 region has 16 residues. CDR1 SNHLY and CDR2 FYNNEI come from the germline V gene. CDR3 in DNA: TGTGCCAGCAGGGGGTGGGAGGGGCCCTCCTACAATGAGCAGTTCTTC. Translating gives CASRGWEGPSYNEQFF.

The chain recombines TRBV6-6 with TRBJ1-4; 7 bases map to TRBD1. With V trimmed by 7 bases and J by 8 bases, 13 bases remained unmatched. Germline V gene lookup returns CDR1 MNHNY and CDR2 SVGAGI (reference sequence). The CDR3 is made up of 15 amino acids. DNA of the CDR3: TGTGCCAGCAACGGTCAGGGACAGCGGTACGAAAAACTGTTTTTT. This sequence encodes CASNGQGQRYEKLFF.